The clone carrying this T cell receptor beta chain is a singleton in its sample. CDR3 length: 14 amino acids. V lost 10 bases and J 5 bases, leaving 21 bases between the germline ends. CDR1 is LGHNA and CDR2 is YNFKEQ in the germline V gene. Library preparation (for TCRbeta) was performed with unique molecular identifiers. One entry per CDR3 protein results from TCRdb running MiXCR on the PCR reads. The sample lists fewer than 95,000 distinct CDR3 sequences, 12% occurring once. This entry belongs to a study of T-cell reconstitution after alpha-beta-depleted transplantation in children. The source of this sequence is a human donor who donated a stem cell graft to a child with inherited bone marrow failure. This sequence joins TRBV4-2 and TRBJ2-7, with D tentatively TRBD2 (6 bases). The sample in question was PBMCs from the stem cell graft donor, obtained from the stem cell graft. The CDR3 loop reads CAMGPGRDRNEQYF. In DNA form, the CDR3 reads TGTGCCATGGGCCCGGGGCGGGACCGGAACGAGCAGTACTTC.